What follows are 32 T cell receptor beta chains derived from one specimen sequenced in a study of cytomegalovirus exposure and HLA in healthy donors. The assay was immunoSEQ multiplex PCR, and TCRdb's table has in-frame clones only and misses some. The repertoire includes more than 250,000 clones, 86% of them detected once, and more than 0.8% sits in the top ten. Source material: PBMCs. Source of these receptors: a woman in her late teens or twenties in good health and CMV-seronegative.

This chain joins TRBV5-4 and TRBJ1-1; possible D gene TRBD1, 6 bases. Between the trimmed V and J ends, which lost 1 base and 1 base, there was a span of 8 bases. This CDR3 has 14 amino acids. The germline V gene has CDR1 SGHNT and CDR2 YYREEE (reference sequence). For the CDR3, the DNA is TGTGCCAGCAGCTTGTGGGACACGAACACTGAAGCTTTCTTT. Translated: CASSLWDTNTEAFF.

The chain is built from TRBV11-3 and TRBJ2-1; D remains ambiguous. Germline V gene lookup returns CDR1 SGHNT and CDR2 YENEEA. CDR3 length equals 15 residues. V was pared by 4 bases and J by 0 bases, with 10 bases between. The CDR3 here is CASSSLVSSYNEQFF. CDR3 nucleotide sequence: TGTGCCAGCAGCTCCCTAGTGTCCTCCTACAATGAGCAGTTCTTC. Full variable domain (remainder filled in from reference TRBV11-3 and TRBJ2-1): EAGVVQSPRYKIIEKKQPVAFWCNPISGHNTLYWYLQNLGQGPELLIRYENEEAVDDSQLPKDRFSAERLKGVDSTLKIQPAELGDSAVYLCASSSLVSSYNEQFFGPGTRLTVL.

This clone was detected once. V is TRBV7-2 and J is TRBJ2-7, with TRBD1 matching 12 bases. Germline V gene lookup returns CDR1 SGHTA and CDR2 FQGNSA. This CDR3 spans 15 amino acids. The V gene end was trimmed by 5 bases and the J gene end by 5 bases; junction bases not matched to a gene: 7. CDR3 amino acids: CASSLRDRGHDEQYF. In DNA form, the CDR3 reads TGTGCCAGCAGCCTACGGGACAGGGGGCACGACGAGCAGTACTTC.

As DNA, the CDR3 is TGCGCCAGCAGCATAGGACTAGCGGGAGGGTCCCCTCACAATGAGCAGTTCTTC. Protein sequence: CASSIGLAGGSPHNEQFF. This sequence joins TRBV5-1 and TRBJ2-1; TRBD2 agrees at 15 bases. In germline, CDR1 is SGHRS, CDR2 YFSETQ. J gave up 5 bases and V 4 bases, and 10 bases lay outside the gene matches. This CDR3 is built from 18 residues.

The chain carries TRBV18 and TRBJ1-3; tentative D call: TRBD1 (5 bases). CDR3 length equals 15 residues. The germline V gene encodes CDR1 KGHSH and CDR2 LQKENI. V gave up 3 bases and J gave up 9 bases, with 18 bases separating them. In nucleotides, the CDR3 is TGTGCCAGCTCACCCCAGGGCAGAACGGGCCTCACCATATATTTT. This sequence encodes CASSPQGRTGLTIYF.

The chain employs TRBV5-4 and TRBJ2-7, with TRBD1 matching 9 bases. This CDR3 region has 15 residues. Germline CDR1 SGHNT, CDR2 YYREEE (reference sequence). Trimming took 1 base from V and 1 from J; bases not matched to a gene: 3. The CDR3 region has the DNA TGTGCCAGCAGCTTGTTTGGACAGGGGTCCTACGAGCAGTACTTC. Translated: CASSLFGQGSYEQYF.

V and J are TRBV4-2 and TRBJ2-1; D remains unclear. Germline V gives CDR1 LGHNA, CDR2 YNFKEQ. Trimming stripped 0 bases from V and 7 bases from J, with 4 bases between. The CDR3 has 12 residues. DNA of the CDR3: TGTGCCAGCAGCCAAGACCAAAATGAGCAGTTCTTC. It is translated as CASSQDQNEQFF.

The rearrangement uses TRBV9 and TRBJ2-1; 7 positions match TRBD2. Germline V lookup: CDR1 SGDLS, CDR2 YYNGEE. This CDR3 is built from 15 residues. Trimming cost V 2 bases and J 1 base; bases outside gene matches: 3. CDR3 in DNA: TGTGCCAGCAGCGTGCCTAGCGGATCCTACAATGAGCAGTTCTTC. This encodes CASSVPSGSYNEQFF.

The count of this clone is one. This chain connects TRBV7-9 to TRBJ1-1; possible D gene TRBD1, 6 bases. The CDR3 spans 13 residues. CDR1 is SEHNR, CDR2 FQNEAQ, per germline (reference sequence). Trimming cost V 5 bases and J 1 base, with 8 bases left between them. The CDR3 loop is CASSPQGNTEAFF. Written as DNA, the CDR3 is TGTGCCAGCAGCCCACAGGGGAACACTGAAGCTTTCTTT.

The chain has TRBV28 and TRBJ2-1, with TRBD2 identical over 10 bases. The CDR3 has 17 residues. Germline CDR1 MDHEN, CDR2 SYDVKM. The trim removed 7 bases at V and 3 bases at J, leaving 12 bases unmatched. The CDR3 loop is CASTPSSGTSDYNEQFF. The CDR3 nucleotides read TGTGCCAGCACCCCCTCATCCGGGACTAGCGACTACAATGAGCAGTTCTTC.

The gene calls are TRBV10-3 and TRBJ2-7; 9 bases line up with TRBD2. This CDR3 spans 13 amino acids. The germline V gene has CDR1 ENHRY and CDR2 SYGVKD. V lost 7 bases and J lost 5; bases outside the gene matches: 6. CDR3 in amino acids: CAIMREGLDEQYF. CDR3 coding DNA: TGTGCCATCATGCGGGAGGGCCTTGACGAGCAGTACTTC.

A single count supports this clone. CDR3 residues: CASSEAGTETYEQYF. The CDR3, as DNA: TGTGCCAGCAGTGAGGCCGGGACAGAGACCTACGAGCAGTACTTC. The chain couples TRBV6-1 to TRBJ2-7; 7 nucleotides match TRBD1. Losses at the gene ends were 3 bases for V and 2 bases for J; bases not matched to a gene: 7. The length of the CDR3 is 15 residues. CDR1 is MNHNS, CDR2 SASEGT, per germline.

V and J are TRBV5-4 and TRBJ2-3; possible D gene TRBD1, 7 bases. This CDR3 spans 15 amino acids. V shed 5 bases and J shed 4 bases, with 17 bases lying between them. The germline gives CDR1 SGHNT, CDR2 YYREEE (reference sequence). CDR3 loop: CASRTRQGSSDTQYF. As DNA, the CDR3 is TGTGCCAGCAGGACTAGACAGGGTAGCTCAGATACGCAGTATTTT.

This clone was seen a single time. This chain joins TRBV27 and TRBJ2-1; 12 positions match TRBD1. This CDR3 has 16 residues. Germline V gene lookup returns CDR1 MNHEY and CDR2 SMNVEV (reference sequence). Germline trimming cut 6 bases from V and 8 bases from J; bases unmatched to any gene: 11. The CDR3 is CASRPTLGQGADEQFF. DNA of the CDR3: TGTGCCAGCAGACCCACCCTGGGACAGGGGGCCGATGAGCAGTTCTTC.

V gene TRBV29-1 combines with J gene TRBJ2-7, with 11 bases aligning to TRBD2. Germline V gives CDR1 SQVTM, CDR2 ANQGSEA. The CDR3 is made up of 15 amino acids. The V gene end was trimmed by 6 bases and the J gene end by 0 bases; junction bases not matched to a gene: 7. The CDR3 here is CSVARGLADSYEQYF. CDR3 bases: TGCAGCGTGGCGCGGGGACTAGCGGACTCCTACGAGCAGTACTTC.

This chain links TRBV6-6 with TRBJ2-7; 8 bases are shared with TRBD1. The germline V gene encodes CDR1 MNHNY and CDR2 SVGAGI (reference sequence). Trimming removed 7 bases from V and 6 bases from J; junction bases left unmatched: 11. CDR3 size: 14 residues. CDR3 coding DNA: TGTGCCAGCACCGAAGACAGGGGACGTGGCGAGCAGTACTTC. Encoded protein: CASTEDRGRGEQYF.

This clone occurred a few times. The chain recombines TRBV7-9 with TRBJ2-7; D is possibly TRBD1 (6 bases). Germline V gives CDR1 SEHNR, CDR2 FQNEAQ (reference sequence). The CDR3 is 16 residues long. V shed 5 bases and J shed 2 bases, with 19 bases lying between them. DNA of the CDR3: TGTGCCAGCAGCGCTATCGCAGGGGTGTCCCCCTACGAGCAGTACTTC. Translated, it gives CASSAIAGVSPYEQYF.

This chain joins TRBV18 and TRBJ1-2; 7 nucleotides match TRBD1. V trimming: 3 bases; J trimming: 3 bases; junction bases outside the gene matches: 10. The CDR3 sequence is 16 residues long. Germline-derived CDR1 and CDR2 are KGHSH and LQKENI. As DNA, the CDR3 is TGTGCCAGCTCACCGGGATTGGGCCAGGGGGACTATGGCTACACCTTC. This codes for CASSPGLGQGDYGYTF.

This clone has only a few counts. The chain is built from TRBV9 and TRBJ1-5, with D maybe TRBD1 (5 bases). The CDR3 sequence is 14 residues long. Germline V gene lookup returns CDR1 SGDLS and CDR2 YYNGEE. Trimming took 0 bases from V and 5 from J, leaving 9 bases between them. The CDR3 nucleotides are TGTGCCAGCAGCGTAGGGGCGGGGGATCAGCCCCAGCATTTT. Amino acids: CASSVGAGDQPQHF.

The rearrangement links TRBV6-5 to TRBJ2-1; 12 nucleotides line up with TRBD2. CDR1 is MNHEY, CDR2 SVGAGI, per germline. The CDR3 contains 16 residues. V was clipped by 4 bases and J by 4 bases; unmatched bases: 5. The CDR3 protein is CASSSPGTSGYNEQFF. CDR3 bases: TGTGCCAGCAGTTCCCCCGGGACTAGCGGGTACAATGAGCAGTTCTTC.

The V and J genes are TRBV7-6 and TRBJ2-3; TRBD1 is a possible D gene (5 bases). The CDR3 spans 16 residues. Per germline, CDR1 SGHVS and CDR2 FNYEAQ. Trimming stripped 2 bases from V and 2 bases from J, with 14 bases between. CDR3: CASSLFTQGNTDTQYF. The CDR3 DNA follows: TGTGCCAGCAGCTTATTCACCCAGGGAAACACAGATACGCAGTATTTT.

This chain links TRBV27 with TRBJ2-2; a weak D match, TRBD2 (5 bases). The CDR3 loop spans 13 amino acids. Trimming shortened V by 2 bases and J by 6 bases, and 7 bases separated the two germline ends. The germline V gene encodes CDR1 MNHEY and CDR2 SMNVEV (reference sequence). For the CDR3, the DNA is TGTGCCAGCAGTTTACAACTAGCCGGGGAGCTGTTTTTT. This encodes CASSLQLAGELFF.

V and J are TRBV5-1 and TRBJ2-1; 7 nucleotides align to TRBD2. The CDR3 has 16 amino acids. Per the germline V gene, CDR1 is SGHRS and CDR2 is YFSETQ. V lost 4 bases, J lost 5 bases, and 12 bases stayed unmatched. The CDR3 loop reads CASSRPSGISHNEQFF. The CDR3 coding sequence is TGCGCCAGCAGCCGACCGAGCGGGATATCCCACAATGAGCAGTTCTTC.

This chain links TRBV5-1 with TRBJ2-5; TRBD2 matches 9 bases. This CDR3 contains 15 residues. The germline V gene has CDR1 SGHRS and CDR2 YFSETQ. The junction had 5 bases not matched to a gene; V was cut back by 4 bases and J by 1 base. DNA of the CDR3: TGCGCCAGCAGCGGCGGGACTAGCCGCCAAGAGACCCAGTACTTC. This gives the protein CASSGGTSRQETQYF.

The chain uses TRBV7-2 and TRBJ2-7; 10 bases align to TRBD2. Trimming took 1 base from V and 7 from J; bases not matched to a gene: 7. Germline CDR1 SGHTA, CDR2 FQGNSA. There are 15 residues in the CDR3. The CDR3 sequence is CASSLGASGGSEQYF. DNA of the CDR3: TGTGCCAGCAGCTTAGGGGCTAGCGGGGGTTCGGAGCAGTACTTC.

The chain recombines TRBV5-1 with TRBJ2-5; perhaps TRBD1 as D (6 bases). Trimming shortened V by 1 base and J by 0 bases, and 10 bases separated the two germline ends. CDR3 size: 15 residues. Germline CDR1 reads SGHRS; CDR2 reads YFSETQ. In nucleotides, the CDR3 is TGCGCCAGCAGCTTGTGGGGGACAAACCAAGAGACCCAGTACTTC. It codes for CASSLWGTNQETQYF.

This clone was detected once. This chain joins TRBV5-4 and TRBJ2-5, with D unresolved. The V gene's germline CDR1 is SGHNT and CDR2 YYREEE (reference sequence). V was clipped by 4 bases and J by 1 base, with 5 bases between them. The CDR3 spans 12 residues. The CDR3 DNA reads TGTGCCAGCAGCCGGAGCCAAGAGACCCAGTACTTC. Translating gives CASSRSQETQYF.

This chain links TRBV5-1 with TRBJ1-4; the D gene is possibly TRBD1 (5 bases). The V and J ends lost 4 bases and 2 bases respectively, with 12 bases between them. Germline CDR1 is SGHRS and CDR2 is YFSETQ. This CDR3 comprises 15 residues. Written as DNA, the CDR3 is TGCGCCAGCAGCCTGACCGGGACTACTAATGAAAAACTGTTTTTT. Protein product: CASSLTGTTNEKLFF.

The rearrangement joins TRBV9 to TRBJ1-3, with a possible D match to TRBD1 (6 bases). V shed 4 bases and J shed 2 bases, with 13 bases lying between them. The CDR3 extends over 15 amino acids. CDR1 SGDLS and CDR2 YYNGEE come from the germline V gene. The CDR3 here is CASSRAGVTGNTIYF. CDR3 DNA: TGTGCCAGCAGCAGGGCAGGGGTTACTGGAAACACCATATATTTT.

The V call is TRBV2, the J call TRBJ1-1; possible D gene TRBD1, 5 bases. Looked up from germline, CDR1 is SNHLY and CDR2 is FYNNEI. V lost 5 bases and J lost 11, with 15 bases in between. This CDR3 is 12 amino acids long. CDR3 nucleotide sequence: TGTGCCAGCAGTTCGACAGCTTTTGGGGCTTTCTTT. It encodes CASSSTAFGAFF.

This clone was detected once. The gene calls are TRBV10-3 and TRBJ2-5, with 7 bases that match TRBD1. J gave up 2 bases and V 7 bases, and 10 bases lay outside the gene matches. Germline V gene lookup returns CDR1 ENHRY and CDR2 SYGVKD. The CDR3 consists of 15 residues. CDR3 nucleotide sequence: TGTGCCATCAAAAGGGGGCAGGGTACTCAAGAGACCCAGTACTTC. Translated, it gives CAIKRGQGTQETQYF.

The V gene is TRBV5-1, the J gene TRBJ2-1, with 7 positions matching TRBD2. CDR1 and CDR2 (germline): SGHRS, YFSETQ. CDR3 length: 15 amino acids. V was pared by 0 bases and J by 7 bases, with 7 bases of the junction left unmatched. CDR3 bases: TGCGCCAGCAGCTTGGGCGGGAGCCCCCTAAATGAGCAGTTCTTC. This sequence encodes CASSLGGSPLNEQFF.